This section outlines one TCR beta chain sequence together with its context. This record comes from a study of blood T cell repertoires in COVID-19. As for the study in general: Acute-phase and convalescent COVID-19 samples originated in the United States, Italy and Spain.

Authors' analysis steps: Amplification of reference gene primers provided the estimated nucleated cell counts. The protocol was immunoSEQ multiplex PCR, while the TCRdb copy is restricted to in-frame clones and leaves out a portion. From that table come the V and J calls and clone size; the DNA was used to work out D and trimming. There are 100,000 to 150,000 clones in the sample; more than 80% occur only once, and about 3.3% lies in the top ten. V shed 3 bases and J 4 bases; nucleotides not matched to a gene: 8. The germline V gene has CDR1 LGHNA and CDR2 YSLEER. CDR3 length: 15 residues. This sequence was found in a woman of 80 years or more with COVID-19, enrolled during active disease. The sample was peripheral blood. The rearrangement uses TRBV4-3 and TRBJ1-2; 7 positions match TRBD1. CDR3 in amino acids: CASSQGATGSYGYTF. Written as DNA, the CDR3 is TGCGCCAGCAGCCAGGGAGCGACAGGGTCCTATGGCTACACCTTC.